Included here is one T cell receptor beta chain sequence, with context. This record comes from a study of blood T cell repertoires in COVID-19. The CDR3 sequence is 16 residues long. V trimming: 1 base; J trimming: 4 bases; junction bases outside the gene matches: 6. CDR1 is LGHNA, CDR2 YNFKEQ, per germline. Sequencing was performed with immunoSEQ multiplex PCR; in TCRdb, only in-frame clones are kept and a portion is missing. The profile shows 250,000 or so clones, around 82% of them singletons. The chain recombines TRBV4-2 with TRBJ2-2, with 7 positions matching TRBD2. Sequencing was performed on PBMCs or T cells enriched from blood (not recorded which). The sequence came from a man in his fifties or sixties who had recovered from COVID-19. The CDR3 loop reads CASSQGSGTTTGELFF. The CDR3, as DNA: TGTGCCAGCAGCCAAGGTTCCGGGACTACCACCGGGGAGCTGTTTTTT.